These 14 T cell receptor beta chains share one sample of origin, sequenced in a study of CD8+CD57+ T cells in acquired aplastic anemia. Patients picked for sequencing had shown CD8+CD57+ cell expansion detected by flow cytometry. CDR3 and TCR beta VDJ profiling relied on a genomic DNA template. MiXCR was run by TCRdb on the reads, yielding one entry per CDR3 protein. The top ten clones hold 7.8% of a sample with under 250,000 distinct CDR3 sequences, about 44% of them seen once. Sequenced sample: sorted CD4+, CD8+, or CD8+CD57+ T cells (not recorded which) from PBMCs. Source of these receptors: a human donor with aplastic anemia.

This clonotype has just a few counts. The junction and the germline gene differ at one end; a read error may be behind it. The rearrangement links TRBV28 to TRBJ2-7, with 7 bases that match TRBD1. CDR3 length equals 14 residues. CDR1 and CDR2 from the germline V gene are MDHEN and SYDVKM. CDR3 sequence: CASTLRRTGHAQYF. The CDR3 bases are TGTGCCAGCACTTTACGTCGGACAGGTCACGCGCAGTACTTC.

The chain employs TRBV10-2 and TRBJ1-1; possible D gene TRBD1, 6 bases. There are 13 residues in the CDR3. Per germline, CDR1 WSHSY and CDR2 SAAADI. V lost 7 bases and J 5 bases, leaving 14 bases between the germline ends. Written as DNA, the CDR3 is TGCGCCAGCAAGGCCGAGAGGGGGACTGAAGCTTTCTTT. Residues: CASKAERGTEAFF.

This clonotype was observed once. This chain joins TRBV19 and TRBJ1-1; no definite D call. There are 13 residues in the CDR3. V dropped 3 bases and J dropped 1 base, with 6 bases sitting between them. Germline lookup yields CDR1 LNHDA and CDR2 SQIVND (reference sequence). This chain's CDR3 is CASSIQWNTEAFF. The CDR3 nucleotides read TGTGCCAGTAGTATTCAGTGGAACACTGAAGCTTTCTTT.

The table lists this clonotype with a few counts. V usage is TRBV3-1 and J usage is TRBJ2-3; 9 bases are a match to TRBD2. CDR1 is LGHDT and CDR2 is YNNKEL in the germline V gene (reference sequence). This CDR3 is 18 amino acids long. V lost 0 bases to trimming and J lost 2 bases; unmatched junction nucleotides: 9. In DNA form, the CDR3 reads TGTGCCAGCAGCCAAGAGATGGTAGCGGGGGATTACACAGATACGCAGTATTTT. It translates to CASSQEMVAGDYTDTQYF.

The rearrangement links TRBV20-1 to TRBJ2-5, with no clear D. V was clipped by 0 bases and J by 5 bases, with 7 bases between them. The CDR3 totals 12 residues. The germline V gene encodes CDR1 DFQATT and CDR2 SNEGSKA (reference sequence). The CDR3 sequence is CSARDYRETQYF. CDR3 DNA sequence: TGCAGTGCTAGAGATTACCGGGAGACCCAGTACTTC.

Details on this clonotype: This may stem from a read error, because a much larger clone lies one nucleotide away. The CDR3 DNA follows: TGTGCCAGCAGCCAGAAAGGACAGTTAATCAATGAGCAGTTCTTC. Residues: CASSQKGQLINEQFF. The rearrangement joins TRBV7-9 to TRBJ2-1; the D gene is possibly TRBD1 (6 bases). The germline V gene has CDR1 SEHNR and CDR2 FQNEAQ (reference sequence). The CDR3 covers 15 residues. Trimming stripped 5 bases from V and 6 bases from J, with 17 bases between.

This clonotype was detected many times. DNA for the CDR3: TGTGCCAGTAGTTCGTGGGGCGAGCAGTACTTC. It specifies CASSSWGEQYF. The gene calls are TRBV19 and TRBJ2-7; D is ambiguous. The CDR3 loop spans 11 amino acids. Germline V gives CDR1 LNHDA, CDR2 SQIVND (reference sequence). V was trimmed by 5 bases and J by 6 bases, leaving 8 bases between them.

This rearrangement joins TRBV7-9 to TRBJ1-1; maybe TRBD1 (6 bases). The V and J ends lost 1 base and 1 base respectively, with 16 bases between them. Germline V gives CDR1 SEHNR, CDR2 FQNEAQ (reference sequence). There are 17 residues in the CDR3. The CDR3 loop reads CASSLVSPGHSNTEAFF. CDR3 coding DNA: TGTGCCAGCAGCTTAGTCAGCCCGGGACACTCGAACACTGAAGCTTTCTTT.

A remark on this clonotype: Just one base apart from a much larger clone, this may be a read error. This CDR3 is missing its conserved last phenylalanine or tryptophan, likely due to a read error. The J gene is TRBJ2-7, the V gene TRBV20-1, with 9 bases that match TRBD1. CDR3 length: 14 residues. The germline gives CDR1 DFQATT, CDR2 SNEGSKA (reference sequence). The V and J ends lost 4 bases and 5 bases, in that order; junction bases with no gene match: 9. CDR3 DNA: TGCAGTGCTAAAGGACAGGGGTTTTTCCACGAGCAGTACTCC. This sequence encodes CSAKGQGFFHEQYS.

The chain recombines TRBV19 with TRBJ1-2, with no clear D. V was shortened by 9 bases and J by 6 bases, with 17 bases between the two germline ends. The CDR3 has 13 residues. CDR1 is LNHDA, CDR2 SQIVND, per germline (reference sequence). CDR3 coding DNA: TGTGCCAGCAGCTCCGAGTTACATGATGGCTACACCTTC. Translated: CASSSELHDGYTF.

This clonotype was recorded many times. This chain links TRBV5-6 with TRBJ1-3; 8 bases fit TRBD1. V gave up 4 bases and J gave up 1 base; unmatched junction bases: 7. The CDR3 extends over 16 amino acids. Germline V CDR1 and CDR2: SGHDT, YYEEEE. CDR3 bases: TGTGCCAGCAGCCCGACAGGGGTGAGATCTGGAAACACCATATATTTT. As protein: CASSPTGVRSGNTIYF.

The sample holds many counts of this clonotype. The gene calls are TRBV20-1 and TRBJ2-7; 11 bases match TRBD2. This CDR3 has 15 residues. Germline CDR1 reads DFQATT; CDR2 reads SNEGSKA (reference sequence). After removal of 6 bases from V and 2 bases from J, the junction contained 9 bases not matched to a gene. CDR3 nucleotide sequence: TGCAGTGCCCAAGATCCGACTAGCGGGACCTACGAGCAGTACTTC. This translates into CSAQDPTSGTYEQYF.

The sample holds one count of this clonotype. V and J are TRBV5-1 and TRBJ1-4; D possibly corresponds to TRBD1 (6 bases). CDR1 SGHRS and CDR2 YFSETQ come from the germline V gene. V was shortened by 4 bases and J by 0 bases, with 13 bases between the two germline ends. The CDR3 is 16 residues long. The CDR3 DNA is TGCGCCAGCAGCACAGGGTCCCGTGCAACTAATGAAAAACTGTTTTTT. Translation: CASSTGSRATNEKLFF.

Many counts were recorded for this clonotype. The V call is TRBV7-2, the J call TRBJ2-5, with 8 positions matching TRBD1. Losses at the gene ends were 1 base for V and 5 bases for J; bases not matched to a gene: 0. The length of the CDR3 is 13 residues. CDR1 and CDR2 from the germline V gene are SGHTA and FQGNSA. CDR3 amino acids: CASSLGQGETQYF. The CDR3 coding sequence is TGTGCCAGCAGCTTAGGACAGGGGGAGACCCAGTACTTC.